Listed here is a single TCR beta chain. Its specificity is unknown. Next came a second PCR, run for about 7 to 11 cycles, which used a sample-barcoded 5' primer along with a J-beta primer mix. TCRdb re-derived calls from the 5' RACE reads in MiXCR, one entry per CDR3 protein. The profile shows about 1,400,000 distinct CDR3 sequences, roughly 60% of them singletons. These data belong to a study of blood T cells in healthy people across ages. Study-level findings and limits: Fewer expanded clones and more diversity marked long-lived versus aged donors. Since the PBMCs were unsorted, naive and antigen-experienced cells could not be conclusively compared.

Germline lookup yields CDR1 LNHNV and CDR2 YYDKDF (reference sequence). V was trimmed by 0 bases and J by 5 bases, leaving 13 bases between them. The CDR3 is made up of 15 amino acids. The TCR sequence derives from a man younger than 35 in good health. The V and J genes are TRBV15 and TRBJ2-5, with a tentative D call TRBD1 (5 bases). The sample was blood. CDR3 sequence: CATSRDGRVAETQYF. The CDR3 DNA follows: TGTGCCACCAGCAGAGATGGCAGGGTTGCGGAGACCCAGTACTTC.